The T cell receptor (beta chain) described here comes from a study of T cell repertoires in cytomegalovirus infection. Study-level information: Public TCR beta signatures marked donors with CMV infection and the matching HLA. Notes on the study in general: Pooled public TCR beta family frequency picked out CMV carriers with the relevant HLA. Ex vivo, HLA-C-restricted CMV-specific TCR beta clonotypes prevailed over the rest of the response.

This clonotype came up a few times. Its target is unknown. The junction departs from germline at one end; a sequencing error may be responsible. The CDR3 is 15 residues long. MiXCR was run by TCRdb on the reads, yielding one entry per CDR3 protein. The table includes about 340,000 distinct CDR3 sequences, 25% to 30% detected once. This sequence originates from a human donor in good health (CMV status not recorded). Some clones in this sample may be carry-over from other donors' samples. The chain combines TRBV5-3 with TRBJ2-3, with a weak D call TRBD1 (6 bases). TRBV5-3 falls under the ORF class, with uncertain function. The sequences come from cultured PBMCs, collected from culture after CMV antigen stimulation. CDR3 sequence reads: CASSSPAGAADTQYF. CDR3 DNA: TGTGCCAGCAGCTCGCCGGCAGGGGCCGCAGATACGCAGTATTTT.